The entry that follows covers one T cell receptor beta chain sequence. Its antigen remains undetermined. Per-nucleotide qualities are absent, and no much larger clonotype sits a single base away. The data are from a study of type 1 regulatory T cells (dated by TCRdb to the early 2020s). Background for the entire study: An in vitro protocol by which a Tr1-enriched, alloantigen-specific CD4 T cell product named T-allo10 was generated was characterized in the study. T-allo10 was being evaluated clinically in patients with hematological malignancies who were receiving allogeneic hematopoietic stem cell transplantation. On the study overall, not on this receptor specifically: Compared with non-Tr1 cells, Tr1 cells had a narrower TCR repertoire, and the study took this difference to reflect clonal expansion driven by alloantigen.

V drops 7 bases and J drops 7 bases, leaving 25 bases in between. The CDR1 and CDR2 encoded by the germline V gene (reference sequence) are MNHNY and SVGAGI. Measured from the cysteine to the phenylalanine, the CDR3 is 16 residues long. Kept here is only the CDR3 DNA, which spans 48 bases and is read in frame from base 1. Sequencing was performed on an Illumina MiSeq. Using fastp at Q25 and MiXCR, TCRdb reprocessed the public reads and kept productive beta chains. Rows are combined by CDR3 protein, so each entry shows the most common genes and DNA. Across this sample there are tens of thousands of distinct CDR3 sequences, with less than 25% seen only once. 7.5% to 8.5% of the sample is taken by the ten largest.

The sequence links TRBV6-6 to TRBJ1-1; the D segment cannot be called with confidence. Sample: cultured type 1 regulatory T (Tr1) cells, either the whole culture or a sorted fraction (not recorded which). The cell subset or site label, as the study defines it: type 1 regulatory T cells sorted from the T-allo10 product. This receptor was identified in a human donor in good health. The CDR3 amino acid sequence is: CASIINGQTGPREAFF. The sequence in DNA is TGTGCCAGCATAATCAATGGGCAGACCGGACCCCGTGAAGCTTTCTTT.